The rows below give T cell receptor beta chains drawn from one sample of a study of blood T cell repertoires in COVID-19. The protocol was immunoSEQ multiplex PCR, while the TCRdb copy is restricted to in-frame clones and leaves out a portion. The sample has around 280,000 clones, around 87% seen once. Sequenced input: peripheral blood. The receptors shown here come from a woman between 45 and 65 years old who had recovered from COVID-19. Both conserved end residues are part of each CDR3.

TRBV6-2/TRBV6-3	TRBJ2-1	15	CASSYKRAYFLEQFF
TRBV7-9	TRBJ2-7	13	CASSRRTGNEQYF
TRBV4-3	TRBJ2-7	16	CASSQAQGDFAYEQYF
TRBV7-9	TRBJ2-7	16	CASSPGGGSGKIEQYF
TRBV3-1/TRBV3-2	TRBJ2-7	15	CASNLGASGAYEQYF
TRBV19	TRBJ1-5	15	CASSPLDRGVQPQHF
TRBV18	TRBJ1-1	15	CASSPKRVSGTEAFF
TRBV15	TRBJ1-3	17	CATSGTIDRHSGNTIYF
TRBV7-9	TRBJ2-7	16	CASSPITGTGGLEQYF
TRBV11-2	TRBJ1-2	13	CAIHGTVNYGYTF
TRBV28	TRBJ2-5	13	CASSLRLQETQYF
TRBV19	TRBJ1-2	15	CASSIKARSSYGYTF
TRBV7-9	TRBJ2-7	15	CASNPSGRAMDEQYF
TRBV10-2	TRBJ1-2	11	CASSEQGGYTF
TRBV30	TRBJ2-7	14	CAWRPGVPGYEQYF
TRBV5-4	TRBJ2-1	14	CASSRAGTYNEQFF
TRBV6-2/TRBV6-3	TRBJ1-1	15	CASSSFWTDNTEAFF
TRBV29-1	TRBJ2-7	13	CSVLTGAAMEQYF
TRBV29-1	TRBJ1-2	13	CSVFRTDNYGYTF
TRBV28	TRBJ1-3	16	CASTPWGGGSGNTIYF
TRBV19	TRBJ1-1	17	CASSIVTGMTMNTEAFF
TRBV19	TRBJ1-2	14	CAAQETGGIYGYTF
TRBV7-6	TRBJ2-3	16	CASSLRTSGSTDTQYF
TRBV7-6	TRBJ2-6	16	CASSLWARSGANVLTF
TRBV2	TRBJ2-2	17	CASSTSLAGVSTGELFF
TRBV5-5	TRBJ2-1	14	CASSVTGSYNEQFF
TRBV29-1	TRBJ1-2	11	CSVVGQGADTF
TRBV9	TRBJ2-3	16	CASSARSRSQFSPQYF
TRBV18	TRBJ1-5	16	CASSPMGQGKGQPQHF
TRBV28	TRBJ2-7	15	CASRWSGDEAYEQYF
TRBV7-2	TRBJ2-1	15	CASSLERTSYNEQFF
TRBV5-1	TRBJ2-1	17	CASSLLGSAVSYNEQFF
TRBV10-3	TRBJ2-1	13	CAISVSAANEQFF
TRBV28	TRBJ1-5	20	CASSPHPQGAKGYSNQPQHF
TRBV28	TRBJ2-7	17	CASRTDGLAGGSYEQYF
TRBV27	TRBJ1-6	16	CASQKRDISYNSPLHF
TRBV6-1	TRBJ2-5	12	CASSEGGETQYF
TRBV29-1	TRBJ1-4	15	CSVYSGQGSREKLFF
TRBV30	TRBJ1-6	15	CAWTLPGQFDSPLHF
TRBV24-1	TRBJ2-2	16	CATSASAGGDTGELFF
TRBV6-5	TRBJ2-3	12	CASSQFPNTQYF
TRBV5-4	TRBJ2-4	18	CASSLGPRQGVGKNIQYF
TRBV7-2	TRBJ1-1	15	CASSSPTGLNTEAFF
TRBV19	TRBJ1-1	16	CASRTGGGLRTAEAFF
TRBV5-1	TRBJ1-1	14	CASSVSSTYTEAFF
TRBV5-6	TRBJ2-1	15	CASSLKAGAYNEQFF
TRBV5-1	TRBJ2-3	14	CASSLESGTDTQYF
TRBV5-1	TRBJ2-1	13	CASSASGKGEQFF
TRBV5-6	TRBJ1-1	12	CASSGGNTEAFF
TRBV29-1	TRBJ2-6	15	CSVGQGGAGANVLTF
TRBV5-1	TRBJ1-2	16	CASSLVSGQILYGYTF
TRBV10-3	TRBJ1-4	15	CAISESGRNNEKLFF
TRBV18	TRBJ1-4	13	CASSPDPREKLFF
TRBV18	TRBJ1-2	17	CASSPVQGTIVNYGYTF
TRBV28	TRBJ1-5	17	CASSFVSGQGSGQPQHF
TRBV7-9	TRBJ1-2	14	CASSLDAGNYGYTF
TRBV10-3	TRBJ1-2	14	CAISSGTGGYGYTF
TRBV19	TRBJ1-2	13	CASSIGTGGGYTF